The 22 T cell receptor beta chains reported below all come from one sample, sequenced in a study of beta chain features in type 1 diabetes. cDNA synthesis used the whole RNA isolate, giving expressed TCRB sequences. The repertoire was sequenced with immunoSEQ multiplex PCR; TCRdb's copy has only in-frame clones and lacks some. Of around 450,000 clones listed, more than 9.5% are singletons. The sequencing sample was made of naive CD4+ T cells from blood. Receptors were obtained from a young woman in good health.

A word on this clone: Other DNA sequences in this specimen translate into the identical CDR3. The rearrangement links TRBV9 to TRBJ2-3; no clear D gene. The V gene lost 0 bases and the J gene lost 5 bases, with 7 bases spanning the gap. The CDR3 contains 13 residues. Germline V gene lookup returns CDR1 SGDLS and CDR2 YYNGEE. The CDR3 region is CASSVDSGDTQYF. In nucleotides, the CDR3 is TGTGCCAGCAGCGTAGACTCCGGAGATACGCAGTATTTT.

The chain is built from TRBV9 and TRBJ1-6, with unresolved D. Germline V gene data show CDR1 as SGDLS and CDR2 as YYNGEE. The CDR3 consists of 14 residues. Trimming cost V 0 bases and J 10 bases, with 11 bases left between them. CDR3 DNA: TGTGCCAGCAGCGTAGAGAAGTTTGGATCACCCCTCCACTTT. Translation gives CASSVEKFGSPLHF.

The rearrangement joins TRBV7-9 to TRBJ1-2, with no clear D. CDR3 length: 15 residues. The germline V and J ends were trimmed by 5 bases and 6 bases, with 19 bases remaining between them. Germline lookup yields CDR1 SEHNR and CDR2 FQNEAQ (reference sequence). CDR3 in DNA: TGTGCCAGCAGCCCGCTTTCCTGGGCCAGGAATGGCTACACCTTC. Its protein is CASSPLSWARNGYTF.

This clone was detected only a few times. V usage is TRBV11-3 and J usage is TRBJ2-7; 9 nucleotides agree with TRBD1. Germline CDR1 and CDR2: SGHNT and YENEEA. V trimming: 1 base; J trimming: 2 bases; junction bases outside the gene matches: 12. The CDR3 length is 18 residues. The CDR3 nucleotides read TGTGCCAGCAGCTTAGTCCTTGGTTGGGACAGGGTCACCTACGAGCAGTACTTC. Translation gives CASSLVLGWDRVTYEQYF.

This clone was detected only a few times. Germline is not matched at one junction end, which may reflect a read error. The chain recombines TRBV13 with TRBJ1-5; 8 bases are a match to TRBD1. CDR1 and CDR2 from the germline V gene are PRHDT and FYEKMQ (reference sequence). This CDR3 spans 16 amino acids. This CDR3 is CASSVGQGGVNQPQHF. The CDR3 coding sequence is TGTGCCAGCAGCGTAGGACAGGGTGGAGTAAATCAGCCCCAGCATTTT.

This clone has more than one count but fewer than ten. This chain joins TRBV21-1 and TRBJ2-5; TRBD2, the table's D call, was not compared with the DNA. TRBV21-1 is shown as a pseudogene. The CDR3 is 19 amino acids. CDR3 in DNA: TGTGCCAGCAGCAACGCGGTTAGCGGGAGATATGGAACGAGTGAGACCCAGTACTTC. Translated: CASSNAVSGRYGTSETQYF.

This clone occurred a few times. The rearrangement uses TRBV4-3 and TRBJ1-2; possibly TRBD1 for D (5 bases). CDR3 length: 15 amino acids. Trimming took off 3 bases at V and 3 bases at J, with 14 bases between the two ends. Per the germline V gene, CDR1 is LGHNA and CDR2 is YSLEER. CDR3 amino acids: CASSQAGPRDYGYTF. In DNA, the CDR3 is TGCGCCAGCAGCCAGGCCGGGCCCAGGGACTATGGCTACACCTTC.

The chain uses TRBV4-2 and TRBJ2-3; 9 nucleotides agree with TRBD1. The CDR3 loop spans 15 amino acids. The V gene's germline CDR1 is LGHNA and CDR2 YNFKEQ. With 4 bases clipped from V and 1 base from J, the junction kept 3 bases outside the gene matches. The CDR3 DNA reads as TGTGCCAGCAGCCGAGGGACAGGGCGCACAGATACGCAGTATTTT. Encoded protein: CASSRGTGRTDTQYF.

This clone has a handful of counts. Other DNA sequences within the sample encode an identical CDR3. This chain joins TRBV5-1 and TRBJ2-3, with D tentatively TRBD1 (6 bases). The V and J ends lost 4 bases and 0 bases respectively, with 15 bases between them. The CDR3 runs to 16 residues. From germline, CDR1 is SGHRS and CDR2 YFSETQ. For the CDR3, the DNA is TGCGCCAGCAGCGCCACAAGGACAGCGAGCACAGATACGCAGTATTTT. Amino acid sequence: CASSATRTASTDTQYF.

There are a few counts of this clone. V is TRBV2 and J is TRBJ2-1; D is perhaps TRBD1 (6 bases). The CDR3 runs 13 residues. Germline V gives CDR1 SNHLY, CDR2 FYNNEI. The V end was cut by 3 bases, the J end by 15 bases, with 18 bases between. The CDR3 bases are TGTGCCAGCAGTGACGCCAGGGGAAAGAGTTTGTTCTTC. Translated: CASSDARGKSLFF.

The rearrangement joins TRBV15 to TRBJ1-5; D not resolved. The length of the CDR3 is 14 residues. Germline CDR1 is LNHNV and CDR2 is YYDKDF (reference sequence). The V end was cut by 2 bases, the J end by 0 bases, with 5 bases between. As DNA, the CDR3 is TGTGCCACCAGCAGATTTACTAGCAATCAGCCCCAGCATTTT. Amino acids: CATSRFTSNQPQHF. Drawing the rest from reference TRBV15 and TRBJ1-5, the complete variable domain is DAMVIQNPRYQVTQFGKPVTLSCSQTLNHNVMYWYQQKSSQAPKLLFHYYDKDFNNEADTPDNFQSRRPNTSFCFLDIRSPGLGDTAMYLCATSRFTSNQPQHFGDGTRLSIL.

V usage is TRBV14 and J usage is TRBJ2-5; unclear D gene. CDR3 length equals 13 residues. Germline CDR1 SGHDN, CDR2 FVKESK. V was shortened by 1 base and J by 9 bases, with 12 bases between the two germline ends. CDR3 in DNA: TGTGCCAGCAGCCAAGTTCAAAATTCCCCCCAGTACTTC. Protein sequence: CASSQVQNSPQYF.

There are a few counts of this clone. The CDR3 region is CASSLRKDSRSSYNEQFF. The CDR3 DNA reads as TGTGCCAGCAGCTTAAGGAAGGACTCACGAAGCTCCTACAATGAGCAGTTCTTC. The chain carries TRBV7-2 and TRBJ2-1; the D gene is possibly TRBD2 (5 bases). Germline lookup yields CDR1 SGHTA and CDR2 FQGNSA. V lost 2 bases and J lost 0, with 17 bases in between. CDR3 length: 18 residues.

The chain employs TRBV7-9 and TRBJ1-1; 9 bases are a match to TRBD1. Germline V CDR1 and CDR2: SEHNR, FQNEAQ (reference sequence). With V trimmed by 5 bases and J by 5 bases, 6 bases remained unmatched. This CDR3 region has 14 residues. The CDR3 DNA reads as TGTGCCAGCAGCCAATGGGACAGGGAAACTGAAGCTTTCTTT. Protein sequence: CASSQWDRETEAFF.

This clone was observed a few times. A read error may account for a junction end that differs from germline. The chain carries TRBV7-7 and TRBJ2-3, with 8 bases aligning to TRBD2. The CDR3 totals 10 residues. From germline, CDR1 is SSHAT and CDR2 FNYEAQ (reference sequence). This CDR3 is CASSFRLAFF. The CDR3 nucleotides are TGTGCCAGCAGCTTTCGACTAGCGTTTTTT.

Here the CDR3 reads CASGGGLAVGRDTQYF. CDR3 DNA: TGTGCCAGCGGAGGAGGACTAGCGGTAGGAAGGGATACGCAGTATTTT. The genes are TRBV9 and TRBJ2-3; 10 bases are shared with TRBD2. Unmatched junction bases numbered 14, after V lost 7 bases and J lost 6 bases. This CDR3 comprises 16 residues. Germline assignment: CDR1 SGDLS and CDR2 YYNGEE.

This clone has a handful of counts. The chain couples TRBV6-5 to TRBJ2-1; 7 bases map to TRBD2. Trimming removed 7 bases from V and 1 base from J; junction bases left unmatched: 7. This CDR3 has 15 residues. The germline gives CDR1 MNHEY, CDR2 SVGAGI. The CDR3 DNA reads TGTGCCAGCAAACAAGCGGGGAATTCCTACAATGAGCAGTTCTTC. Residues: CASKQAGNSYNEQFF.

The chain combines TRBV5-1 with TRBJ2-2; either TRBD1 or TRBD2 may fit D (5 bases each). Germline CDR1 is SGHRS and CDR2 is YFSETQ. Between the trimmed V and J ends, which lost 4 bases and 0 bases, there was a span of 10 bases. The CDR3 covers 15 residues. The CDR3 protein is CASSGEGPNTGELFF. Written as DNA, the CDR3 is TGCGCCAGCAGCGGTGAGGGACCGAACACCGGGGAGCTGTTTTTT. The variable domain in full, with the rest retrieved from reference TRBV5-1 and TRBJ2-2, is KAGVTQTPRYLIKTRGQQVTLSCSPISGHRSVSWYQQTPGQGLQFLFEYFSETQRNKGNFPGRFSGRQFSNSRSEMNVSTLELGDSALYLCASSGEGPNTGELFFGEGSRLTVL.

This chain joins TRBV7-2 and TRBJ2-3; either TRBD1 or TRBD2 may fit D (5 bases each). The CDR3 runs 15 residues. V shed 5 bases and J shed 2 bases, with 14 bases lying between them. CDR1 SGHTA and CDR2 FQGNSA come from the germline V gene. In nucleotides, the CDR3 is TGTGCCAGCAGCCCATGGGGGACGCCCACAGATACGCAGTATTTT. Translation gives CASSPWGTPTDTQYF.

This clone was counted between two and nine times. This chain's CDR3 is CASSPSGATDTQYF. The CDR3 DNA is TGTGCCAGCTCTCCGAGCGGGGCCACAGATACGCAGTATTTT. This sequence joins TRBV18 and TRBJ2-3; 7 bases agree with TRBD2. Germline V gene sequence: CDR1 KGHSH, CDR2 LQKENI. There are 14 residues in the CDR3. V gave up 6 bases and J gave up 2 bases; unmatched junction bases: 5.

The rearrangement joins TRBV28 to TRBJ2-7; D gene uncertain. There are 13 residues in the CDR3. Germline-derived CDR1 and CDR2 are MDHEN and SYDVKM. Trimming left V 5 bases short and J 2 bases short, with 10 bases between. Here the CDR3 reads CASSPVGPYEQYV. The CDR3 DNA reads as TGTGCCAGCAGTCCCGTGGGCCCCTACGAGCAGTACGTC.

This clone has only a few counts. The V call is TRBV5-1, the J call TRBJ2-7, with 11 bases fitting TRBD2. J gave up 1 base and V 5 bases, and 5 bases lay outside the gene matches. Germline loops: CDR1 SGHRS, CDR2 YFSETQ. This CDR3 has 15 amino acids. CDR3 nucleotide sequence: TGCGCCAGCAGGGCCGGGACTAGCGGTTCCTACGAGCAGTACTTC. Its protein is CASRAGTSGSYEQYF.